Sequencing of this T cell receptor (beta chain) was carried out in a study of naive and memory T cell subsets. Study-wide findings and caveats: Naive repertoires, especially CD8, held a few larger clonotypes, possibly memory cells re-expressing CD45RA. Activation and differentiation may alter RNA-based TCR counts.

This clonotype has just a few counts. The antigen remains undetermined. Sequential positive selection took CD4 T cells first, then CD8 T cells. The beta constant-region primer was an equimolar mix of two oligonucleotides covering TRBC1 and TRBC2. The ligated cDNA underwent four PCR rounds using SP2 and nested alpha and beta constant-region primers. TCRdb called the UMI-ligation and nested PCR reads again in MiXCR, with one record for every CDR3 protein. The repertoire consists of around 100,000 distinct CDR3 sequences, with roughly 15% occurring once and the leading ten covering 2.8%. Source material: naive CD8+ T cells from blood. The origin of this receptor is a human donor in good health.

DNA for the CDR3: TGTGCCAGCTCAAAGGGGGGGTTCCCCTACGAGCAGTACTTC. It specifies CASSKGGFPYEQYF. The chain combines TRBV27 with TRBJ2-7, with D perhaps matching TRBD2 (7 bases). Trimming stripped 8 bases from V and 2 bases from J, with 16 bases between. Germline CDR1 and CDR2: MNHEY and SMNVEV (reference sequence). The CDR3 runs 14 residues.